The rows below give T cell receptor beta chains drawn from one sample of a study of T-cell reconstitution after alpha-beta-depleted transplantation in children. TCRdb itself ran the PCR reads through MiXCR, one entry per CDR3 protein. The table has a few hundred thousand distinct CDR3 sequences, more than 20% seen once. The sample in question was PBMCs, mostly from graft donor cells, obtained 180 days after TCRalphabeta/CD19-depleted stem cell transplant. The source of these receptors is a male patient younger than 18 who had a stem cell transplant for acute lymphoblastic leukemia, so the T cells may come from the graft donor. CDR3s include the opening cysteine and the closing phenylalanine or tryptophan. D genes are given only for firm matches. Rows may omit the clone size; those that give it use once, few, many or a size class.

TRBV21-1	NA	NA	TRBJ2-3	CASEGLANDTQYF	TGTGCCAGCGAAGGACTAGCGAACGATACGCAGTATTTT
TRBV4-1	NA	NA	TRBJ1-1	CASSLKEGIPEAFF	TGCGCCAGCAGCCTAAAGGAGGGGATCCCTGAAGCTTTCTTT
TRBV12-3/TRBV12-4	NA	few	TRBJ2-5	CASSLGAASQETQYF	TGTGCCAGCAGTTTAGGAGCGGCTTCCCAAGAGACCCAGTACTTC
TRBV3-1	TRBD2	NA	TRBJ2-1	CASSRLAGSYNEQFF	TGTGCCAGCAGCCGACTAGCGGGGTCCTACAATGAGCAGTTCTTC
TRBV7-9	NA	few	TRBJ1-1	CASSAQVVNTEAFF	TGTGCCAGCAGCGCACAGGTAGTGAACACTGAAGCTTTCTTT
TRBV30	NA	NA	TRBJ1-5	CAWGISSNQPQHF	TGTGCCTGGGGAATAAGTAGCAATCAGCCCCAGCATTTT
TRBV3-1	NA	NA	TRBJ1-1	CASSQDLGASEAFF	TGTGCCAGCAGCCAAGATTTGGGGGCGAGTGAAGCTTTCTTT
TRBV7-9	NA	NA	TRBJ2-5	CASSPTAAQTQYF	TGTGCCAGCAGTCCGACAGCGGCGCAGACCCAGTACTTC
TRBV5-1	TRBD1	NA	TRBJ2-7	CASSLGTEYSYEQYF	TGCGCCAGCAGCTTAGGGACAGAGTACTCCTACGAGCAGTACTTC
TRBV2	NA	few	TRBJ2-5	CASSEVGTSMVLETQYF	TGTGCCAGCAGTGAAGTGGGGACTTCCATGGTGCTGGAGACCCAGTACTTC
TRBV7-3	TRBD2	few	TRBJ2-1	CASSRLAGAANEQFF	TGTGCCAGCAGCCGCCTAGCGGGAGCGGCGAATGAGCAGTTCTTC
TRBV12-3/TRBV12-4	NA	NA	TRBJ1-2	CASSLGHATYGYTF	TGTGCCAGCAGTTTAGGGCATGCTACCTATGGCTACACCTTC
TRBV10-3	TRBD1	NA	TRBJ2-3	CAIGGQGALYANTQYF	TGTGCCATCGGAGGGCAGGGGGCATTGTACGCGAATACGCAGTATTTT
TRBV29-1	NA	NA	TRBJ2-1	CSVTLLRVNEQFF	TGCAGCGTAACTTTATTACGGGTCAATGAGCAGTTCTTC
TRBV5-4	NA	few	TRBJ2-4	CASSLNTIQYF	TGTGCCAGCAGCTTGAATACCATTCAGTACTTC
TRBV10-3	NA	few	TRBJ1-1	CAISVNGQFQAFF	TGTGCCATCAGTGTAAACGGACAGTTCCAAGCTTTCTTT
TRBV25-1	NA	few	TRBJ2-7	CASSDKGRSPYEQYF	TGTGCCAGCAGTGATAAAGGGAGGAGTCCCTACGAGCAGTACTTC
TRBV12-3/TRBV12-4	NA	few	TRBJ2-2	CASVGLGTGELFF	TGTGCCAGCGTGGGCCTTGGGACCGGGGAGCTGTTTTTT
TRBV9	NA	few	TRBJ1-2	CASRGRVRGYTF	TGTGCCAGCAGGGGCCGCGTTCGTGGCTACACCTTC
TRBV5-1	TRBD2	NA	TRBJ2-5	CASSLTGGRETQYF	TGCGCCAGCAGCTTGACGGGAGGACGAGAGACCCAGTACTTC
TRBV6-1	NA	NA	TRBJ2-7	CAIGGVTGYEQYF	TGTGCCATTGGCGGGGTAACGGGGTACGAGCAGTACTTC
TRBV6-5	NA	NA	TRBJ2-3	CASSYPTGDTQYF	TGTGCCAGCAGTTACCCTACAGGGGATACGCAGTATTTT
TRBV25-1	TRBD1	NA	TRBJ2-3	CASSAYDRARTDTQYF	TGTGCCAGCAGTGCGTACGACAGGGCTCGGACAGATACGCAGTATTTT
TRBV7-3	NA	NA	TRBJ2-1	CASSPQLANEQFF	TGTGCCAGCAGCCCCCAGCTAGCGAATGAGCAGTTCTTC
TRBV3-1	TRBD2	NA	TRBJ2-1	CASSQGLATRDNEQFF	TGTGCCAGCAGCCAGGGACTAGCGACACGGGACAATGAGCAGTTCTTC
TRBV19	NA	NA	TRBJ2-7	CASSKTGWLDEQYF	TGTGCCAGTAGTAAAACAGGGTGGTTGGACGAGCAGTACTTC
TRBV3-1	NA	NA	TRBJ1-4	CASSQATPSGEKLFF	TGTGCCAGCAGCCAAGCAACCCCCTCGGGCGAAAAACTGTTTTTT
TRBV21-1	NA	NA	TRBJ1-2	CASSKEDRSYGYPF	TGTGCCAGCAGCAAAGAAGACAGATCCTATGGCTACCCCTTC
TRBV7-9	TRBD2	NA	TRBJ2-7	CASSLNLGLAVGHEQYF	TGTGCCAGCAGCTTAAATCTCGGACTAGCGGTTGGGCACGAGCAGTACTTC
TRBV7-6	TRBD2	NA	TRBJ2-1	CASSLRVTSPYNEQFF	TGTGCCAGCAGCTTACGAGTGACTAGCCCCTACAATGAGCAGTTCTTC
TRBV7-7	TRBD2	few	TRBJ2-3	CASSLGLPDTQYF	TGTGCCAGCAGCTTGGGACTACCAGATACGCAGTATTTT
TRBV7-9	NA	NA	TRBJ2-7	CASSHQEYEQYF	TGTGCCAGCAGTCATCAAGAATACGAGCAGTACTTC
TRBV5-1	NA	many	TRBJ2-2	CASSFLPEILDTGELFF	TGCGCCAGCAGCTTCCTCCCGGAGATCCTGGACACCGGGGAGCTGTTTTTT
TRBV27	NA	NA	TRBJ2-7	CASSLGAGVEQYF	TGTGCCAGCAGTTTAGGGGCTGGGGTCGAGCAGTACTTC
TRBV12-3/TRBV12-4	TRBD1	many	TRBJ1-4	CASIHATGTAEKLFF	TGTGCCAGCATCCACGCGACCGGGACAGCGGAAAAACTGTTTTTT
TRBV7-6	NA	NA	TRBJ2-3	CASSPRRSTDTQYF	TGTGCCAGCAGCCCGAGGCGCAGCACAGATACGCAGTATTTT
TRBV28	NA	NA	TRBJ1-6	CASTPGFQHNSPLHF	TGTGCCAGCACCCCCGGGTTCCAGCATAATTCACCCCTCCACTTT
TRBV6-1	NA	NA	TRBJ1-5	CASRSTGFNQPQHF	TGTGCCAGCAGATCGACAGGTTTCAATCAGCCCCAGCATTTT
TRBV28	TRBD1	once	TRBJ1-3	CASRWTGTGVSGNTIYF	TGTGCCAGCAGATGGACCGGGACAGGGGTCTCTGGAAACACCATATATTTT